This paragraph covers one TCR beta chain sequence. This clonotype was counted between two and nine times. The antigen it recognizes is unknown. Per-base quality was not reported, and no clone a single base away is much larger than it. V is pared back by 3 bases and J by 4 bases, with 23 bases lying between the germline termini. From the cysteine up to the phenylalanine, the CDR3 has a length of 18 residues. Only the CDR3 portion is preserved as DNA: 54 bases, with reading frame beginning at the first base. Based on the germline V gene, the CDR1 and CDR2 sequences are SGHAT and FQNNGV. The patients picked for sequencing were ones in whom flow cytometry had shown an expansion of CD8+CD57+ cells. Severe acquired aplastic anemia was diagnosed in all patients according to International Study of Aplastic Anemia and Agranulocytosis and Camitta criteria. At the time blood was sampled, none of the patients had received any therapy. In this study, sorted CD4+ and CD8+ T cells from the blood of healthy subjects and of severe aplastic anemia patients had their TCR repertoires deep-sequenced. Patients were enrolled in the USA under clinicaltrials.gov protocols 00001620, 01623167, 00001397, 00071045, 00081523 and 00961064. Ficoll-Paque density gradient centrifugation was used to isolate peripheral blood mononuclear cells. Before DNA extraction, CD4+ and CD8+ T cells were sorted by FACS or by magnetic beads.

The data stem from a study of CD8+CD57+ T cells in acquired aplastic anemia listed by TCRdb under 2018. A note on the overall study: Extracted DNA from sorted CD4+ and CD8+ cells averaged 3.2 ug, ranging from roughly 0.17 to 30 ug. CD8+CD57+ expansion was defined as a frequency above the mean frequency observed in healthy subjects. What the research found in general, with its limitations: CD8+ Simpson's diversity did not differ significantly between patients and healthy controls (P=0.060). Around 31 CD8+ CDR3 sequences were shared between patients and controls but appeared highly expressed in patients and within their immunodominant clones.

TCR beta VDJ combination and CDR3 sequence profiling used genomic DNA as the template. TCR repertoire sequencing was run on an Illumina HiSeq 2000. In the paper's pipeline: TRBV/TRBJ rearrangement plots, CDR3 size and DJ length profiles, and Simpson's diversity index were used to evaluate the repertoires. The most abundant DNA sequence in the deep sequencing data was taken as the immunodominant clone. CDR3 amino acid sequences were checked for sharing between subjects and were compared against published repertoires and the VDJdb database. TCRdb reran the public reads through fastp at Q25 and MiXCR, keeping productive beta chains. CDR3 protein sequences are deduplicated, and each keeps its most common genes and DNA. TCRdb's processing, not the study's, gives the V and J calls here. In all, the sample holds around 500,000 distinct CDR3 sequences, and around 30% of those were seen once. The ten most abundant clones make up less than 0.85% of the sample.

The sequence joins TRBV11-2 to TRBJ2-3; the D gene is perhaps TRBD1, from 7 matching bases. Sequencing was done on a sample of sorted CD4+, CD8+, or CD8+CD57+ T cells (not recorded which) from PBMCs. This sequence originates from a human donor with aplastic anemia. The nucleotides read TGTGCCAGCAGCTTCCGGGGGACAGCTATGATGGGGGCAGATACGCAGTATTTT. Its coded protein is CASSFRGTAMMGADTQYF.